Below are 30 T cell receptor beta chains sequenced from a single sample in a study of CD8+ T cells in alopecia areata. CD4, CD8alpha, NKG2D, NKG2ACE and other markers guided sorting of pooled cutaneous lymph node cells. Extracted RNA was reverse transcribed, and the resulting cDNA served as sequencing template. The table came from immunoSEQ multiplex PCR; TCRdb's copy has only in-frame clones and leaves some out. The profile covers more than 250,000 clones, none occurring a single time. Sequenced: CD4+ T cells sorted from a lymph node. These receptor sequences come from a C3H/HeJ mouse with alopecia areata. The strain's MHC haplotype is H2-k.

This clone was picked up a small number of times. Gene names denote mouse genes. The read ends 4 residues shy of where the CDR3 ends; the end is completed using the germline J gene. Other DNA sequences of this sample code for an identical CDR3. The V gene is TRBV13-3, the J gene TRBJ1-2; no firm D call. The CDR3 loop spans 11 amino acids. Looked up from germline, CDR1 is NNHDY and CDR2 is SYVADS. The sequenced CDR3 bases are TGTGCCAGCAGTGATGCATCC. Translated: CASSDAS. The whole CDR3 sequence is CASSDASDYTF.

About this clone: Gene names are mouse gene names. The CDR3 end falls 4 residues outside the read, so it is completed with the germline J gene. The sample has other DNA sequences that encode this CDR3 too. V is TRBV13-1 and J is TRBJ2-1, with D maybe TRBD2 (6 bases). The V gene lost 0 bases and the J gene lost 1 base, with 8 bases spanning the gap. Germline V lookup: CDR1 NSHNY, CDR2 SYGAGN. The CDR3 runs to 15 residues. The DNA read from the CDR3 is TGTGCCAGCAGTGATGGCCTGGGGAACTATGCT. Its translation is CASSDGLGNYA. The entire CDR3 sequence reads CASSDGLGNYAEQFF.

A word on this clone: Any gene name here is a mouse gene name. Partial CDR3 DNA: TGTGCCAGCAGTCGGACAGGGCCA. This sequence encodes CASSRTGP. The entire CDR3 is CASSRTGPEVFF. V usage is TRBV19 and J usage is TRBJ1-1; 8 nucleotides align to TRBD1. The read falls 4 residues short of the CDR3 end, and the missing part is taken from the germline J gene. Germline CDR1 is FNHDT and CDR2 is SITEND (reference sequence). The length of the CDR3 is 12 residues.

This clone was found a few times. All gene names here are mouse names. The read finishes 4 residues shy of the CDR3 end, and the germline J gene is used to complete it. V and J are TRBV14 and TRBJ2-5, with TRBD1 matching over 10 bases. Germline lookup yields CDR1 SGHDT and CDR2 FRDEAV. CDR3 size: 14 residues. The part of the CDR3 DNA that was read is TGTGCCAGCAGTTCGACAGGGGGCAGGGAC. It encodes CASSSTGGRD. The complete CDR3 reads CASSSTGGRDTQYF.

A remark on this clone: The gene names given are mouse names. The CDR3 is cut off 4 residues early in the read; its end comes from the germline J gene. The chain couples TRBV15 to TRBJ1-2; 10 bases agree with TRBD1. Looked up from germline, CDR1 is SGHND and CDR2 is FRSKSL. The CDR3 is 15 residues long. The V gene end was trimmed by 6 bases and the J gene end by 3 bases; junction bases not matched to a gene: 7. The CDR3 loop is CASRGTGEPDSDYTF. Partial CDR3 DNA: TGTGCCAGCAGGGGGACAGGGGAACCGGACTCC.

With regard to this clone: Gene names are mouse gene names. The CDR3 end falls 3 residues outside the read, so it is completed with the germline J gene. The V gene is TRBV13-2, the J gene TRBJ1-6, with D possibly matching TRBD1 (5 bases). TRBJ1-6 is treated as an ORF (open reading frame) with a function not yet certain. The CDR3 is 14 residues long. Trimming pared 2 bases from V and 7 bases from J, leaving 10 bases between. Germline V CDR1 and CDR2: NNHNN, SYGAGS (reference sequence). The CDR3 loop is CASGDRARNSPLYF. Partial CDR3 DNA: TGTGCCAGCGGTGACAGGGCAAGAAATTCGCCC.

Notes on this clone: The gene symbols are mouse symbols. The read gets to within 4 residues of the CDR3 end, and the germline J gene fills in the rest. The J gene is TRBJ2-1, the V gene TRBV13-1, with 11 bases fitting TRBD2. Germline V gene data show CDR1 as NSHNY and CDR2 as SYGAGN. The trim removed 5 bases at V and 4 bases at J, leaving 5 bases unmatched. The CDR3 contains 15 residues. CDR3 protein: CASRPRDWGYAEQFF. The CDR3 bases that were read are TGTGCCAGCAGGCCCCGGGACTGGGGGTATGCT.

As regards this clone: These gene names are mouse names. The read ends 4 residues early relative to the CDR3; the germline J gene fills the gap. This chain joins TRBV17 and TRBJ2-4; D is perhaps TRBD1 (6 bases). V was shortened by 4 bases and J by 3 bases, with 14 bases between the two germline ends. The CDR3 loop spans 15 amino acids. Germline CDR1 MNHDT, CDR2 YYDKIL. CDR3 residues: CASSTFRTEQNTLYF. The sequenced CDR3 bases are TGTGCTAGCAGTACTTTTCGGACAGAACAAAAC.

This clone was counted between two and nine times. Germline and genes: mouse. From the germline J gene comes the end of the CDR3, since the read stops 4 residues before it. The identical CDR3 is also encoded by other nucleotide sequences in the sample. The rearrangement links TRBV3 to TRBJ2-5, with D uncertain. Per the germline V gene, CDR1 is SNHLY and CDR2 is FYNGKV (reference sequence). Trimming removed 2 bases from V and 0 bases from J, with 6 bases in between. The CDR3 is 14 residues long. CDR3 in amino acids: CASSLRVNQDTQYF. CDR3 DNA (partial): TGTGCCAGCAGCTTAAGGGTTAACCAAGAC.

This clone was picked up a small number of times. Gene names denote mouse genes. The DNA ends 4 residues before the CDR3 does, and the rest of the CDR3 is filled in from the germline J gene. This chain links TRBV19 with TRBJ2-1; 11 bases line up with TRBD2. Germline CDR1 reads FNHDT; CDR2 reads SITEND (reference sequence). Trimming at V came to 2 bases and at J to 6 bases, leaving 1 base not matched to a gene. This CDR3 is built from 14 residues. The CDR3 DNA, read in part, is TGTGCCAGCAGTATGACTGGGGGGGGTGCT. Translated: CASSMTGGGA. The complete CDR3 protein is CASSMTGGGAEQFF.

This clone was picked up a small number of times. Gene names are the mouse ones. The CDR3 end is not reached by the read, which stops 4 residues before it; the germline J gene fills it in. The J gene is TRBJ1-1, the V gene TRBV19; D is uncertain. V lost 6 bases and J lost 3, with 6 bases in between. The CDR3 totals 11 residues. Germline lookup yields CDR1 FNHDT and CDR2 SITEND (reference sequence). CDR3 loop: CASIEDTEVFF. The sequenced CDR3 bases are TGTGCCAGCATTGAGGACACA.

This clone turned up a few times. The listed genes are named as in mouse. The CDR3 is cut off 4 residues early in the read; its end comes from the germline J gene. This chain connects TRBV19 to TRBJ2-3, with 9 bases that match TRBD2. Germline assignment: CDR1 FNHDT and CDR2 SITEND (reference sequence). This CDR3 is built from 14 residues. CDR3 amino acids: CASSPSGGEETLYF. The CDR3 DNA, read in part, is TGTGCCAGCAGCCCCTCTGGGGGGGAAGAA. The full variable domain, rest sourced from reference TRBV19 and TRBJ2-3, is GGIITQTPKFLIGQEGQKLTLKCQQNFNHDTMYWYRQDSGKGLRLIYYSITENDLQKGDLSEGYDASREKKSSFSLTVTSAQKNEMAVFLCASSPSGGEETLYFGSGTRLTVL.

In regard to this clone: Genes and germline are mouse. Sequencing ends 4 residues short of the CDR3 end; the germline J gene provides the rest. The identical CDR3 is also encoded by other nucleotide sequences in the sample. J is TRBJ1-1 and V is TRBV19; possible D gene TRBD1, 6 bases. The CDR3 is made up of 15 amino acids. Trimming took off 2 bases at V and 0 bases at J, with 11 bases between the two ends. In germline, CDR1 is FNHDT, CDR2 SITEND (reference sequence). CDR3 sequence: CASSIPDSANTEVFF. The DNA read from the CDR3 is TGTGCCAGCAGTATCCCGGACAGTGCAAACACA. The full variable domain, with the rest looked up from reference TRBV19 and TRBJ1-1, is GGIITQTPKFLIGQEGQKLTLKCQQNFNHDTMYWYRQDSGKGLRLIYYSITENDLQKGDLSEGYDASREKKSSFSLTVTSAQKNEMAVFLCASSIPDSANTEVFFGKGTRLTVV.

As concerns this clone: Genes and germline are mouse. The missing CDR3 end, 4 residues past where the read stops, is filled in from the germline J gene. The rearrangement uses TRBV5 and TRBJ2-1, with 7 bases aligning to TRBD2. The germline CDR1 and CDR2 sequences are LGHNA and YNLKQL (reference sequence). The J segment lost 1 base and the V segment lost 3 bases, leaving 6 bases of the junction unmatched. The CDR3 covers 16 residues. The CDR3 loop reads CASSHPDWENYAEQFF. CDR3 bases read: TGTGCCAGCAGCCACCCCGACTGGGAGAACTATGCT.

In this sample, this clone turned up a few times. Gene names and germline refer to mouse. The missing CDR3 end, 4 residues past where the read stops, is filled in from the germline J gene. The J gene is TRBJ1-2, the V gene TRBV13-1; D might be TRBD1 (6 bases). Trimming stripped 0 bases from V and 4 bases from J, with 13 bases between. Germline values: CDR1 NSHNY, CDR2 SYGAGN. This CDR3 comprises 15 residues. The CDR3 spells CASSDAPGVGSDYTF. CDR3 DNA, as far as it was read: TGTGCCAGCAGTGATGCACCAGGGGTGGGCTCC.

This clone was counted a few times. The gene names given are mouse names. The sequence runs out 3 residues before the end of the CDR3; the remainder is reconstructed from the germline J gene. The V call is TRBV1, the J call TRBJ1-6, with TRBD1 as a possible D gene (6 bases). TRBJ1-6 is filed as an ORF, its function uncertain. Trimming shortened V by 5 bases and J by 7 bases, and 9 bases separated the two germline ends. The CDR3 spans 13 residues. From germline, CDR1 is NSQYPW and CDR2 LRSPGD (reference sequence). The CDR3: CTCSSTGNSPLYF. CDR3 DNA (partial): TGCACCTGCAGTTCAACAGGGAATTCGCCC.

A few counts support this clone. Mouse names are used for the genes. Read sequence stops 4 residues before the CDR3 end, and the germline J gene provides the missing end. The chain is built from TRBV13-3 and TRBJ1-1; TRBD1 might be the D (5 bases). This CDR3 has 14 amino acids. Germline-derived CDR1 and CDR2 are NNHDY and SYVADS. Deletions cut 2 bases from V and 3 bases from J, with 11 bases between. The sequenced part of the CDR3 DNA is TGTGCCAGCAGTGAAAGGCAGGGTCACACA. It yields the protein CASSERQGHT. The full CDR3 reads CASSERQGHTEVFF.

Note on this clone: Gene names are the mouse ones. Coverage ceases 4 residues before the CDR3 finishes, and the germline J gene fills in the end. The chain has TRBV13-2 and TRBJ2-5, with TRBD2 matching over 8 bases. This CDR3 has 15 residues. The ends lost 4 bases at V and 1 base at J; junction bases unmatched: 5. The germline V gene encodes CDR1 NNHNN and CDR2 SYGAGS (reference sequence). The DNA read from the CDR3 is TGTGCCAGCGGTCGGGGGGGCGCGGACCAAGAC. Translated: CASGRGGADQD. The whole CDR3 is CASGRGGADQDTQYF.

This clone was seen a few times. The genes and germline here are from mouse. The CDR3 end is not reached by the read, which stops 4 residues before it; the germline J gene fills it in. This sample includes further DNA sequences coding for the same CDR3. This chain joins TRBV19 and TRBJ2-5; D might be TRBD2 (5 bases). This CDR3 is built from 13 residues. V was trimmed by 2 bases and J by 3 bases, leaving 7 bases between them. Germline CDR1 is FNHDT and CDR2 is SITEND (reference sequence). The CDR3 here is CASSILGQDTQYF. CDR3 DNA (partial): TGTGCCAGCAGTATCTTGGGGCAAGAC.

A note on this clone: The genes are named according to mouse. The read gets to within 4 residues of the CDR3 end, and the germline J gene fills in the rest. This CDR3 is also generated by other DNA sequences in the sample. The gene calls are TRBV19 and TRBJ1-2; no reliable D call. The CDR3 has 12 amino acids. Trimming took off 3 bases at V and 2 bases at J, with 5 bases between the two ends. Germline V gene sequence: CDR1 FNHDT, CDR2 SITEND (reference sequence). The CDR3 loop reads CASSRGNSDYTF. The DNA read from the CDR3 is TGTGCCAGCAGTAGGGGTAACTCC.

In this sample, this clone turned up a few times. The gene symbols are mouse symbols. The read gets to within 4 residues of the CDR3 end, and the germline J gene fills in the rest. This chain uses TRBV17 with TRBJ2-1; TRBD2 is a possible D gene (7 bases). The germline CDR1 and CDR2 sequences are MNHDT and YYDKIL. The CDR3 extends over 15 amino acids. V was trimmed by 0 bases and J by 5 bases, leaving 11 bases between them. The sequenced part of the CDR3 DNA is TGTGCTAGCAGTAGAGATGGGGGGCTGGATGCT. Its protein product is CASSRDGGLDA. From start to end, the CDR3 is CASSRDGGLDAEQFF.

In this sample, this clone turned up a few times. Mouse gene names apply. The CDR3 extends 4 residues past the end of the read, so its final part is completed from the germline J gene. The chain links TRBV13-1 to TRBJ2-5; TRBD1 agrees at 7 bases. CDR3 length equals 16 residues. Germline values: CDR1 NSHNY, CDR2 SYGAGN. Trimming removed 2 bases from V and 0 bases from J; junction bases left unmatched: 6. CDR3 sequence: CASSDNRGLNQDTQYF. Partial CDR3 DNA: TGTGCCAGCAGTGACAACAGGGGTCTTAACCAAGAC.

Points on this clone: Gene names and germline refer to mouse. The read terminates 4 residues before the CDR3 end, so the remaining end is supplied by the germline J gene. The identical CDR3 is also encoded by other nucleotide sequences in the sample. The chain joins TRBV5 to TRBJ2-2; 7 bases are shared with TRBD2. CDR1 is LGHNA and CDR2 is YNLKQL in the germline V gene (reference sequence). V lost 4 bases to trimming and J lost 1 base; unmatched junction nucleotides: 0. The CDR3 is 14 amino acids. The part of the CDR3 DNA that was read is TGTGCCAGCAGCCCTGGGGGAAACACCGGG. Its protein product is CASSPGGNTG. The CDR3 reads in full as CASSPGGNTGQLYF.

As concerns this clone: The listed genes are named as in mouse. The CDR3 goes on 4 residues after the read ends, and that part is filled in from the germline J gene. This chain joins TRBV1 and TRBJ2-2; 10 nucleotides agree with TRBD2. V lost 2 bases and J lost 2; bases outside the gene matches: 2. CDR1 is NSQYPW and CDR2 is LRSPGD in the germline V gene (reference sequence). The length of the CDR3 is 16 residues. Incomplete CDR3 DNA: TGCACCTGCAGTGCATCCTGGGGGGGCAACACCGGG. Protein: CTCSASWGGNTG. The entire CDR3 sequence reads CTCSASWGGNTGQLYF. The variable domain in full, with the rest retrieved from reference TRBV1 and TRBJ2-2, is VTLLEQNPRWRLVPRGQAVNLRCILKNSQYPWMSWYQQDLQKQLQWLFTLRSPGDKEVKSLPGADYLATRVTDTELRLQVANMSQGRTLYCTCSASWGGNTGQLYFGEGSKLTVL.

Turning to this clone: The gene symbols are mouse symbols. The observed sequence ends 4 residues before the CDR3 terminus, with the missing tail filled in from the germline J gene. The chain is built from TRBV1 and TRBJ2-5; tentative D call: TRBD2 (6 bases). From germline, CDR1 is NSQYPW and CDR2 LRSPGD (reference sequence). The length of the CDR3 is 15 residues. V lost 0 bases, J lost 2 bases, and 9 bases lay in between. CDR3 sequence reads: CTCSADAGVQDTQYF. The covered CDR3 bases are TGCACCTGCAGTGCAGATGCTGGGGTCCAAGAC. The full variable domain, rest sourced from reference TRBV1 and TRBJ2-5, is VTLLEQNPRWRLVPRGQAVNLRCILKNSQYPWMSWYQQDLQKQLQWLFTLRSPGDKEVKSLPGADYLATRVTDTELRLQVANMSQGRTLYCTCSADAGVQDTQYFGPGTRLLVL.

This clone has a handful of counts. The gene names given are mouse names. The observed sequence ends 4 residues before the CDR3 terminus, with the missing tail filled in from the germline J gene. The J gene is TRBJ2-3, the V gene TRBV17; D gene uncertain. V was trimmed by 1 base and J by 0 bases, leaving 8 bases between them. This CDR3 is built from 15 residues. The germline gives CDR1 MNHDT, CDR2 YYDKIL. The CDR3 loop reads CASSRAVNSAETLYF. The covered CDR3 bases are TGTGCTAGCAGTAGAGCTGTGAATAGTGCAGAA.

Note on this clone: All gene names here are mouse names. The CDR3 end falls 4 residues outside the read, so it is completed with the germline J gene. The J gene is TRBJ1-1, the V gene TRBV5; perhaps TRBD1 as D (5 bases). This CDR3 region has 14 residues. Germline CDR1 is LGHNA and CDR2 is YNLKQL (reference sequence). Trimming stripped 2 bases from V and 0 bases from J, with 7 bases between. The DNA read from the CDR3 is TGTGCCAGCAGCCAATTACAGGCAAACACA. Encoded protein: CASSQLQANT. The whole CDR3 region reads CASSQLQANTEVFF.

Points on this clone: Gene names are the mouse ones. The read finishes 4 residues shy of the CDR3 end, and the germline J gene is used to complete it. The identical CDR3 is also encoded by other nucleotide sequences in the sample. This chain links TRBV13-1 with TRBJ2-7, with TRBD1 as a possible D gene (6 bases). CDR3 length: 12 amino acids. The germline gives CDR1 NSHNY, CDR2 SYGAGN. Between the trimmed V and J ends, which lost 3 bases and 2 bases, there was a span of 6 bases. Partial CDR3 DNA: TGTGCCAGCAGTGGGACAGCCTAT. This gives the protein CASSGTAY. In full, the CDR3 is CASSGTAYEQYF.

This clone was seen repeatedly, ten times or more. Mouse names are used for the genes. The same CDR3 is also encoded by other DNA sequences in this sample. The CDR3 spells CASSLGTANSDYTF. The part of the CDR3 DNA that was read is TGTGCCAGCAGTTTGGGGACAGCAAACTCC. This sequence joins TRBV14 and TRBJ1-2; 7 bases align to TRBD1. The observed sequence ends 4 residues before the CDR3 terminus, with the missing tail filled in from the germline J gene. Trimming took 2 bases from V and 0 from J; bases not matched to a gene: 1. CDR1 is SGHDT, CDR2 FRDEAV, per germline. CDR3 size: 14 residues.

Comments on this clone: Mouse gene names and germline throughout. The CDR3 is cut off 4 residues early in the read; its end comes from the germline J gene. This sequence joins TRBV13-1 and TRBJ2-1; 11 bases are shared with TRBD2. The germline V gene encodes CDR1 NSHNY and CDR2 SYGAGN. The V and J ends lost 0 bases and 5 bases, in that order; junction bases with no gene match: 1. This CDR3 has 15 amino acids. CDR3 sequence: CASSDGTGGNAEQFF. CDR3 DNA (partial): TGTGCCAGCAGTGATGGGACTGGGGGGAATGCT.